The next 21 T cell receptor beta chains were all read from a single sample in a study of cytomegalovirus exposure and HLA in healthy donors. Measured with immunoSEQ multiplex PCR; TCRdb has only the in-frame clones, and not every one. The data contain 200,000 or so clones, approximately 84% of them singletons. Sequencing input: PBMCs. The source is a man aged 18 to 29 in good health and CMV-seropositive.

This sequence joins TRBV7-9 and TRBJ2-7; no definite D call. The ends were cut back, 1 base at V and 7 bases at J, with 11 bases in the middle. This CDR3 spans 13 amino acids. Per the germline V gene, CDR1 is SEHNR and CDR2 is FQNEAQ (reference sequence). The CDR3 region is CASSLGLTREQYF. In DNA, the CDR3 is TGTGCCAGCAGCTTAGGACTCACTCGGGAGCAGTACTTC.

This chain connects TRBV5-1 to TRBJ2-1; 15 bases agree with TRBD2. This CDR3 has 16 residues. V shed 4 bases and J 8 bases; nucleotides not matched to a gene: 7. Germline V lookup: CDR1 SGHRS, CDR2 YFSETQ. In nucleotides, the CDR3 is TGCGCCAGCAGCGCCCGGACTAGCGGGAGGGCCGATGAGCAGTTCTTC. Residues: CASSARTSGRADEQFF.

The chain recombines TRBV7-8 with TRBJ2-2, with D possibly being TRBD2 (6 bases). Germline V gives CDR1 SGHVS, CDR2 FQNEAQ. CDR3 length: 15 residues. Trimming took off 5 bases at V and 1 base at J, with 11 bases between the two ends. The CDR3 DNA reads TGTGCCAGCAGCCCGGGACTCAGGAACACCGGGGAGCTGTTTTTT. This gives the protein CASSPGLRNTGELFF.

The chain recombines TRBV5-6 with TRBJ2-3, with D possibly being TRBD2 (6 bases). V gave up 4 bases and J gave up 5 bases, with 11 bases separating them. The germline gives CDR1 SGHDT, CDR2 YYEEEE. This CDR3 is 13 amino acids long. CDR3: CASSPLGGDTQYF. CDR3 nucleotide sequence: TGTGCCAGCAGCCCCCTCGGGGGAGATACGCAGTATTTT.

The V call is TRBV11-2, the J call TRBJ2-7, with D perhaps TRBD2 (6 bases). The CDR3 loop spans 15 amino acids. Germline V lookup: CDR1 SGHAT, CDR2 FQNNGV. Trimming removed 1 base from V and 5 bases from J, with 15 bases in between. CDR3: CASSLVRSRGNEQYF. DNA for the CDR3: TGTGCCAGCAGCTTAGTACGGTCGCGGGGAAACGAGCAGTACTTC.

V and J are TRBV10-3 and TRBJ2-5, with 11 bases matching TRBD1. With 4 bases clipped from V and 5 bases from J, the junction kept 3 bases outside the gene matches. Germline CDR1 reads ENHRY; CDR2 reads SYGVKD. The CDR3 loop spans 14 amino acids. The CDR3 nucleotides are TGTGCCATCAGTGGGACAGGGGGCCTTGAGACCCAGTACTTC. Encoded protein: CAISGTGGLETQYF.

The chain carries TRBV9 and TRBJ2-4; possible D gene TRBD1, 5 bases. Trimming left V 3 bases short and J 9 bases short, with 13 bases between. The CDR3 contains 13 residues. From germline, CDR1 is SGDLS and CDR2 YYNGEE. This chain's CDR3 is CASSGQTGGIQYF. CDR3 DNA sequence: TGTGCCAGCAGCGGACAGACGGGCGGCATTCAGTACTTC.

In this sample, this clone turned up a few times. The genes are TRBV7-2 and TRBJ1-2, with 9 nucleotides matching TRBD1. V lost 1 base and J lost 7; bases outside the gene matches: 7. The CDR3 totals 15 residues. Germline CDR1 and CDR2: SGHTA and FQGNSA. CDR3 coding DNA: TGTGCCAGCAGCTTAGACGAACAGGGGGCAGGTGGCTACACCTTC. Residues: CASSLDEQGAGGYTF.

This rearrangement joins TRBV5-4 to TRBJ2-7, with 10 bases matching TRBD2. CDR3 length: 14 residues. The trim removed 3 bases at V and 3 bases at J, leaving 3 bases unmatched. Looked up from germline, CDR1 is SGHNT and CDR2 is YYREEE (reference sequence). CDR3 in amino acids: CASSSQRGGYEQYF. The CDR3 bases are TGTGCCAGCAGCTCGCAGCGGGGGGGCTACGAGCAGTACTTC.

This chain uses TRBV29-1 with TRBJ2-2; TRBD1 might be the D (6 bases). Trimming pared 6 bases from V and 2 bases from J, leaving 13 bases between. The CDR3 is 14 residues long. Germline CDR1 reads SQVTM; CDR2 reads ANQGSEA. CDR3 DNA sequence: TGCAGCGTCCTTCGGACAGTAAACACCGGGGAGCTGTTTTTT. Encoded protein: CSVLRTVNTGELFF.

The chain is built from TRBV4-1 and TRBJ2-7; 16 nucleotides line up with TRBD2. This CDR3 is built from 18 residues. CDR1 is MGHRA and CDR2 is YSYEKL in the germline V gene. Losses at the gene ends were 0 bases for V and 9 bases for J; bases not matched to a gene: 11. In nucleotides, the CDR3 is TGCGCCAGCAGCCAAGATCCCCCCGGGACTAGCGGGAGGGCCGTGCAGTACTTC. It encodes CASSQDPPGTSGRAVQYF.

This chain joins TRBV5-1 and TRBJ2-7, with a weak D call TRBD1 (6 bases). Per the germline V gene, CDR1 is SGHRS and CDR2 is YFSETQ. The V gene lost 1 base and the J gene lost 3 bases, with 8 bases spanning the gap. The CDR3 loop spans 13 amino acids. CDR3 amino acids: CASSLSQGYEQYF. In DNA, the CDR3 is TGCGCCAGCAGCTTGTCACAGGGCTACGAGCAGTACTTC.

The V gene is TRBV10-3, the J gene TRBJ2-1; TRBD2 might be the D (6 bases). V shed 3 bases and J shed 3 bases, with 15 bases lying between them. Per germline, CDR1 ENHRY and CDR2 SYGVKD. CDR3 size: 16 residues. The CDR3 region has the DNA TGTGCCATCAGTGAAGCCGGGACTCCCCTCTACAATGAGCAGTTCTTC. This encodes CAISEAGTPLYNEQFF.

This clone was seen a few times. This chain joins TRBV5-1 and TRBJ2-2; 10 positions match TRBD1. Germline loops: CDR1 SGHRS, CDR2 YFSETQ. The V gene end was trimmed by 4 bases and the J gene end by 7 bases; junction bases not matched to a gene: 7. This CDR3 comprises 15 residues. The CDR3 is CASSDGTGVVGELFF. The CDR3 DNA sequence: TGCGCCAGCAGCGACGGGACAGGGGTTGTCGGGGAGCTGTTTTTT.

The V gene is TRBV5-4, the J gene TRBJ2-2; D gene uncertain. Trimming removed 4 bases at V and 1 base at J, with 8 bases between. The CDR3 spans 14 residues. Per the germline V gene, CDR1 is SGHNT and CDR2 is YYREEE (reference sequence). The CDR3 protein is CASSRVGNTGELFF. The DNA of the CDR3 is TGTGCCAGCAGCCGGGTCGGGAACACCGGGGAGCTGTTTTTT.

This clone is a singleton in its sample. The gene calls are TRBV5-4 and TRBJ1-4; a weak D match, TRBD1 (6 bases). V was pared by 5 bases and J by 6 bases, with 11 bases between. Per germline, CDR1 SGHNT and CDR2 YYREEE (reference sequence). CDR3 length: 13 residues. DNA of the CDR3: TGTGCCAGCAGAGGGGGATCGGATGAAAAACTGTTTTTT. Protein sequence: CASRGGSDEKLFF.

The V call is TRBV5-5, the J call TRBJ1-2; 7 nucleotides line up with TRBD1. V shed 5 bases, J shed 4 bases, and the junction held 23 bases outside the gene matches. CDR1 and CDR2 (germline): SGHKS, YYEKEE (reference sequence). The CDR3 contains 19 residues. The CDR3 reads CASSLSGQGGVANIYGYTF. As DNA, the CDR3 is TGTGCCAGCAGTCTCAGCGGGCAGGGGGGTGTGGCAAACATCTATGGCTACACCTTC.

The chain couples TRBV28 to TRBJ1-1; D perhaps matches TRBD1 (6 bases). The V end was cut by 5 bases, the J end by 4 bases, with 17 bases between. The CDR3 is made up of 15 amino acids. The V gene's germline CDR1 is MDHEN and CDR2 SYDVKM. The CDR3 bases are TGTGCCAGCAGTCTACAGGGTACGGGCGCCACTGAAGCTTTCTTT. Its protein is CASSLQGTGATEAFF.

The J gene is TRBJ1-4, the V gene TRBV25-1, with a weak D call TRBD1 (6 bases). Germline values: CDR1 MGHDK, CDR2 SYGVNS. CDR3 length equals 15 residues. Trimming took off 2 bases at V and 3 bases at J, with 10 bases between the two ends. This CDR3 reads CASSEMTGSNEKLFF. The CDR3 DNA follows: TGTGCCAGCAGTGAAATGACAGGCTCTAATGAAAAACTGTTTTTT. The variable domain in full, completed from reference TRBV25-1 and TRBJ1-4, reads EADIYQTPRYLVIGTGKKITLECSQTMGHDKMYWYQQDPGMELHLIHYSYGVNSTEKGDLSSESTVSRIRTEHFPLTLESARPSHTSQYLCASSEMTGSNEKLFFGSGTQLSVL.

This chain uses TRBV19 with TRBJ2-3; weak D call: TRBD2 (5 bases). Germline CDR1 reads LNHDA; CDR2 reads SQIVND (reference sequence). There are 14 residues in the CDR3. V was trimmed by 9 bases and J by 2 bases, leaving 15 bases between them. The CDR3 region is CASKTDYNTDTQYF. The CDR3 region has the DNA TGTGCCAGCAAAACCGACTACAACACAGATACGCAGTATTTT.

The gene calls are TRBV5-1 and TRBJ2-2; D ambiguous. Trimming took off 0 bases at V and 1 base at J, with 10 bases between the two ends. The CDR3 totals 16 residues. Germline loops: CDR1 SGHRS, CDR2 YFSETQ. As DNA, the CDR3 is TGCGCCAGCAGCTTGGAGGCGGTCGAGAACACCGGGGAGCTGTTTTTT. Translated, it gives CASSLEAVENTGELFF.